Listed below are T cell receptor beta chains from one sample, sequenced in a study of immune cell composition in non-small cell lung cancer. The method was immunoSEQ multiplex PCR; TCRdb's version includes in-frame clones alone and lacks a portion of them. The sample has 3,000 to 3,500 clones; 66% are singletons. Material: non-adjacent lung tissue. The source of these receptors is a human donor with non-small cell lung cancer. Each CDR3 is given with its conserved first and last residue. The D gene is left open where the match is weak. Size tells how often a clone was seen (once, few, many) or the class of an expanded clone, and some rows leave it out.

d_call: -; j_call: TRBJ1-1; v_call: TRBV11-2; clone_size: -; cdr3_aa: CASRTDRTLNTEAFF; cdr3_nt: TGTGCCAGCAGGACCGACAGGACCTTGAACACTGAAGCTTTCTTT
d_call: -; j_call: TRBJ2-5; v_call: TRBV7-8; clone_size: few; cdr3_aa: CASTRVIRETQYF; cdr3_nt: TGTGCCAGCACCAGGGTGATCCGGGAGACCCAGTACTTC
d_call: -; j_call: TRBJ2-1; v_call: TRBV2; clone_size: -; cdr3_aa: CASSVGLWPALDEQFF; cdr3_nt: TGTGCCAGCAGTGTTGGACTGTGGCCCGCCTTGGATGAGCAGTTCTTC
d_call: -; j_call: TRBJ2-1; v_call: TRBV14; clone_size: hyperexpanded; cdr3_aa: CASSQGVWAGRSNEQFF; cdr3_nt: TGTGCCAGCAGCCAAGGAGTATGGGCGGGGCGGAGCAATGAGCAGTTCTTC
d_call: -; j_call: TRBJ1-1; v_call: TRBV6-4; clone_size: -; cdr3_aa: CASSEQQGGGTEAFF; cdr3_nt: TGTGCCAGCAGTGAACAACAGGGAGGGGGGACTGAAGCTTTCTTT
d_call: TRBD1; j_call: TRBJ1-1; v_call: TRBV14; clone_size: -; cdr3_aa: CASSLFGQGSEAFF; cdr3_nt: TGTGCCAGCAGCCTATTCGGACAGGGATCTGAAGCTTTCTTT
d_call: TRBD1; j_call: TRBJ2-7; v_call: TRBV10-3; clone_size: -; cdr3_aa: CAISGGQGDEQYF; cdr3_nt: TGTGCCATCAGTGGTGGACAGGGGGACGAGCAGTACTTC
d_call: -; j_call: TRBJ1-2; v_call: TRBV30; clone_size: large; cdr3_aa: CAWSRGQIFHF; cdr3_nt: TGTGCCTGGAGCCGTGGACAGATCTTCCACTTC
d_call: -; j_call: TRBJ2-5; v_call: TRBV7-9; clone_size: -; cdr3_aa: CASSFDLYQETQYF; cdr3_nt: TGTGCCAGCAGCTTTGACTTGTACCAAGAGACCCAGTACTTC
d_call: -; j_call: TRBJ1-2; v_call: TRBV12-5; clone_size: -; cdr3_aa: CASALSGGGYTF; cdr3_nt: TGTGCTAGTGCCTTATCCGGAGGGGGCTACACCTTC
d_call: -; j_call: TRBJ2-2; v_call: TRBV19; clone_size: -; cdr3_aa: CASRFGGTGELFF; cdr3_nt: TGTGCCAGTAGATTTGGGGGGACCGGGGAGCTGTTTTTT
d_call: TRBD1; j_call: TRBJ2-7; v_call: TRBV30; clone_size: medium-sized; cdr3_aa: CAWTKPPDRETTYEQYF; cdr3_nt: TGTGCCTGGACCAAACCCCCCGACAGGGAAACGACCTACGAGCAGTACTTC
d_call: -; j_call: TRBJ1-5; v_call: TRBV19; clone_size: -; cdr3_aa: CASSRFGQGNQPQHF; cdr3_nt: TGTGCCAGTAGTCGGTTTGGGCAGGGAAATCAGCCCCAGCATTTT
d_call: -; j_call: TRBJ2-7; v_call: TRBV5-1; clone_size: -; cdr3_aa: CASSLLTGSYEQYF; cdr3_nt: TGCGCCAGCAGCTTGTTAACAGGTTCATACGAGCAGTACTTC
d_call: TRBD1; j_call: TRBJ2-7; v_call: TRBV27; clone_size: -; cdr3_aa: CASSLLPGTGDEQYF; cdr3_nt: TGTGCCAGCAGTTTACTGCCCGGGACAGGAGACGAGCAGTACTTC
d_call: TRBD2; j_call: TRBJ2-7; v_call: TRBV7-2; clone_size: once; cdr3_aa: CASSDGTSGVYEQYF; cdr3_nt: TGTGCCAGCAGTGATGGGACTAGCGGGGTCTACGAGCAGTACTTC
d_call: -; j_call: TRBJ2-3; v_call: TRBV5-1; clone_size: large; cdr3_aa: CASSLRVQLTDTQYF; cdr3_nt: TGCGCCAGCAGCTTGCGAGTACAGCTTACAGATACGCAGTATTTT
d_call: -; j_call: TRBJ2-1; v_call: TRBV7-8; clone_size: -; cdr3_aa: CASSSAGSSYNEQFF; cdr3_nt: TGTGCCAGCAGCTCGGCGGGGAGCTCCTACAATGAGCAGTTCTTC
d_call: -; j_call: TRBJ2-7; v_call: TRBV6-1; clone_size: once; cdr3_aa: CASSQRASYEQYF; cdr3_nt: TGTGCCAGCAGTCAACGAGCCTCCTACGAGCAGTACTTC
d_call: -; j_call: TRBJ1-3; v_call: TRBV19; clone_size: -; cdr3_aa: CASSPKPGNTIYF; cdr3_nt: TGTGCCAGTAGTCCCAAGCCTGGAAACACCATATATTTT
d_call: -; j_call: TRBJ1-6; v_call: TRBV9; clone_size: large; cdr3_aa: CASAEGDSPLHF; cdr3_nt: TGTGCCAGCGCCGAAGGGGATTCACCCCTCCACTTT
d_call: TRBD1; j_call: TRBJ1-6; v_call: TRBV6-6; clone_size: -; cdr3_aa: CASSYGQGALPLHF; cdr3_nt: TGTGCCAGCAGTTACGGGCAGGGGGCCTTACCCCTCCACTTT
d_call: TRBD1; j_call: TRBJ2-7; v_call: TRBV7-3; clone_size: once; cdr3_aa: CASSYDRGKYEQYF; cdr3_nt: TGCGCCAGCAGCTACGACAGGGGGAAGTACGAGCAGTACTTC
d_call: TRBD1; j_call: TRBJ1-2; v_call: TRBV19; clone_size: few; cdr3_aa: CASSNDRGRDGYTF; cdr3_nt: TGTGCCAGTAGTAACGACAGGGGAAGGGATGGCTACACCTTC
d_call: -; j_call: TRBJ1-2; v_call: TRBV19; clone_size: few; cdr3_aa: CASSPSTAYGYTF; cdr3_nt: TGTGCCAGTAGTCCTTCGACAGCCTATGGCTACACCTTC
d_call: TRBD1; j_call: TRBJ2-3; v_call: TRBV27; clone_size: -; cdr3_aa: CASSYRTGGVDTQYF; cdr3_nt: TGTGCCAGCAGCTATCGGACAGGGGGCGTAGATACGCAGTATTTT
d_call: -; j_call: TRBJ2-6; v_call: TRBV11-3; clone_size: once; cdr3_aa: CASSESRQSRANVLTF; cdr3_nt: TGTGCCAGCAGCGAATCTCGACAAAGTCGGGCCAACGTCCTGACTTTC
d_call: -; j_call: TRBJ1-4; v_call: TRBV10-3; clone_size: -; cdr3_aa: CAISESWGRGEKLFF; cdr3_nt: TGTGCCATCAGTGAGTCCTGGGGGCGCGGAGAAAAACTGTTTTTT
d_call: -; j_call: TRBJ2-1; v_call: TRBV10-1; clone_size: few; cdr3_aa: CASSATTPREQFF; cdr3_nt: TGCGCCAGCAGTGCGACGACCCCCAGGGAGCAGTTCTTC
d_call: TRBD1; j_call: TRBJ2-1; v_call: TRBV6-5; clone_size: -; cdr3_aa: CASSYSGTGAYNEQFF; cdr3_nt: TGTGCCAGCAGTTACTCCGGGACAGGGGCCTACAATGAGCAGTTCTTC
d_call: -; j_call: TRBJ2-3; v_call: TRBV5-4; clone_size: -; cdr3_aa: CASSLDLVPDTQYF; cdr3_nt: TGTGCCAGCAGCTTGGATCTAGTGCCAGATACGCAGTATTTT
d_call: TRBD2; j_call: TRBJ2-1; v_call: TRBV4-1; clone_size: -; cdr3_aa: CASSQPSGGLVLF; cdr3_nt: TGCGCCAGCAGCCAACCTTCGGGGGGACTAGTTCTCTTC
d_call: TRBD1; j_call: TRBJ1-5; v_call: TRBV6-5; clone_size: few; cdr3_aa: CASSSTGEGQPQHF; cdr3_nt: TGTGCCAGCAGCTCGACAGGGGAGGGTCAGCCCCAGCATTTT
d_call: TRBD2; j_call: TRBJ2-6; v_call: TRBV9; clone_size: once; cdr3_aa: CASSPRRGTSGGANVLTF; cdr3_nt: TGTGCCAGCAGCCCTCGGCGGGGGACTAGCGGTGGGGCCAACGTCCTGACTTTC
d_call: -; j_call: TRBJ1-2; v_call: TRBV5-1; clone_size: -; cdr3_aa: CASSFGTTNYGYTF; cdr3_nt: TGCGCCAGCAGTTTTGGGACAACTAACTATGGCTACACCTTC
d_call: -; j_call: TRBJ2-1; v_call: TRBV28; clone_size: -; cdr3_aa: CASSLGSYNEQFF; cdr3_nt: TGTGCCAGCAGTTTGGGCAGCTACAATGAGCAGTTCTTC
d_call: -; j_call: TRBJ2-2; v_call: TRBV19; clone_size: -; cdr3_aa: CASTPSRTYEPGELFF; cdr3_nt: TGTGCCAGTACCCCCTCCCGGACATATGAACCCGGGGAGCTGTTTTTT
d_call: -; j_call: TRBJ2-3; v_call: TRBV28; clone_size: -; cdr3_aa: CASSLSTGRGTDTQYF; cdr3_nt: TGTGCCAGCAGTTTATCGACAGGCCGGGGCACAGATACGCAGTATTTT
d_call: -; j_call: TRBJ1-5; v_call: TRBV10-2; clone_size: few; cdr3_aa: CASSFGLNQPQHF; cdr3_nt: TGCGCCAGCAGCTTCGGTTTAAATCAGCCCCAGCATTTT
d_call: -; j_call: TRBJ2-1; v_call: TRBV9; clone_size: few; cdr3_aa: CASSDRGSHTGEQFF; cdr3_nt: TGTGCCAGCAGCGATCGTGGGTCCCATACAGGCGAGCAGTTCTTC
d_call: -; j_call: TRBJ2-7; v_call: TRBV19; clone_size: -; cdr3_aa: CASSIEEGTYEQYF; cdr3_nt: TGTGCCAGTAGTATAGAAGAGGGAACCTACGAGCAGTACTTC
d_call: TRBD2; j_call: TRBJ2-2; v_call: TRBV5-6; clone_size: -; cdr3_aa: CASSFSSGGAGGELFF; cdr3_nt: TGTGCCAGCAGCTTCTCTAGCGGGGGGGCTGGCGGGGAGCTGTTTTTT
d_call: -; j_call: TRBJ2-4; v_call: TRBV9; clone_size: -; cdr3_aa: CASSAQGPGAKNIQYF; cdr3_nt: TGTGCCAGCAGCGCCCAGGGCCCCGGAGCCAAAAACATTCAGTACTTC
d_call: TRBD1; j_call: TRBJ2-2; v_call: TRBV28; clone_size: -; cdr3_aa: CASSLYPPGRGRNTGELFF; cdr3_nt: TGTGCCAGCAGTTTATACCCCCCCGGCAGGGGGCGGAACACCGGGGAGCTGTTTTTT
d_call: -; j_call: TRBJ2-7; v_call: TRBV7-9; clone_size: -; cdr3_aa: CASSTSYEQYF; cdr3_nt: TGTGCCAGCAGCACATCCTACGAGCAGTACTTC